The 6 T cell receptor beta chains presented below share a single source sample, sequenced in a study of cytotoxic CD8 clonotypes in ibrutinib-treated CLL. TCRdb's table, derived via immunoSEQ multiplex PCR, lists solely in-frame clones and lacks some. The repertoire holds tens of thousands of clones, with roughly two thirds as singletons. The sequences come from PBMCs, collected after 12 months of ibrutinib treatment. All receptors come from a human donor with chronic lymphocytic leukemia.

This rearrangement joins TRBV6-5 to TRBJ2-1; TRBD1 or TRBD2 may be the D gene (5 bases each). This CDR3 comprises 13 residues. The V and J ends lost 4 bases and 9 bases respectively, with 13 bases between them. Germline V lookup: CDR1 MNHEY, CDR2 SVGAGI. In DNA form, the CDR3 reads TGTGCCAGCAGTTTGATGGGGGTCGGTGAGCAGTTCTTC. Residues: CASSLMGVGEQFF.

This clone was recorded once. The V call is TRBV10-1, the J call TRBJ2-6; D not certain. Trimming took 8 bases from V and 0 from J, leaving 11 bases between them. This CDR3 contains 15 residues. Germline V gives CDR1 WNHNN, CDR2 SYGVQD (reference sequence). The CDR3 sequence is CASARLSSGANVLTF. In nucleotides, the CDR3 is TGCGCCAGCGCTAGACTGAGCTCTGGGGCCAACGTCCTGACTTTC.

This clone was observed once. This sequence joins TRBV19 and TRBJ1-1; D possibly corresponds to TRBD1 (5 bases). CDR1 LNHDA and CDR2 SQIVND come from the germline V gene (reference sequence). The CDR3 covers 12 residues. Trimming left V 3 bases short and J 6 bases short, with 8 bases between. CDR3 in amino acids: CASSMEGAEAFF. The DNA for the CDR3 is TGTGCCAGTAGTATGGAAGGGGCTGAAGCTTTCTTT.

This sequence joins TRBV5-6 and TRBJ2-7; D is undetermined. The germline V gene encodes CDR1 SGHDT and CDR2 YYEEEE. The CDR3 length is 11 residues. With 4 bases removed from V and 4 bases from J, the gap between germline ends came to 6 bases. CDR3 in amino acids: CASSLEYEQYF. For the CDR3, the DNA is TGTGCCAGCAGCCTAGAGTACGAGCAGTACTTC.

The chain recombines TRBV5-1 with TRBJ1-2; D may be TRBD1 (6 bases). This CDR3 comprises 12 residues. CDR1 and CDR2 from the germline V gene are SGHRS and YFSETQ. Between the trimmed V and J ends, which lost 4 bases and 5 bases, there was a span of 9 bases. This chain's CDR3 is CASSPQGYGYTF. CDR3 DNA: TGCGCCAGCAGCCCACAGGGTTATGGCTACACCTTC. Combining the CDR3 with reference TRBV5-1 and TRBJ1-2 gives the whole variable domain KAGVTQTPRYLIKTRGQQVTLSCSPISGHRSVSWYQQTPGQGLQFLFEYFSETQRNKGNFPGRFSGRQFSNSRSEMNVSTLELGDSALYLCASSPQGYGYTFGSGTRLTVV.

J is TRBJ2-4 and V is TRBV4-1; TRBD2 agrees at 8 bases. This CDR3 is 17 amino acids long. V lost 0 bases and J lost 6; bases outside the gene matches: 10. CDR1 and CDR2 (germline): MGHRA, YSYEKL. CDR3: CASSQEGSGRGGNIQYF. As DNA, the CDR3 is TGCGCCAGCAGCCAAGAGGGCTCCGGGAGGGGGGGAAACATTCAGTACTTC.